This entry features one T cell receptor (beta chain) sequence. Its target is not known. The same CDR3 can be traced to other DNA sequences in this sample. This sample stems from a study of shared clonotypes between healthy human individuals. Overall study results and limits: In general, naive subsets displayed greater estimated richness than memory subsets did.

The length of the CDR3 is 14 residues. V was shortened by 0 bases and J by 5 bases, with 5 bases between the two germline ends. The germline V gene encodes CDR1 ENHRY and CDR2 SYGVKD. In the original processing: ImmunoSEQ output held junction-only sequences without quality scores, so filtering differed. Measured with immunoSEQ multiplex PCR; TCRdb has only the in-frame clones, and not every one. V and J calls and clone size are given by that table; D and trimming were obtained from the DNA. The table lists about 2 million clones, roughly 94% of them singletons. Sequencing was done on a sample of naive CD4+ T cells sorted from blood. Noted subset: CD45RA+ positively selected. The gene calls are TRBV10-3 and TRBJ1-6; possibly TRBD1 for D (5 bases). The sequence derives from a man aged 18-30 years in good health. CDR3 region: CAISESGDNSPLHF. CDR3 nucleotide sequence: TGTGCCATCAGTGAGTCAGGGGATAATTCACCCCTCCACTTT.